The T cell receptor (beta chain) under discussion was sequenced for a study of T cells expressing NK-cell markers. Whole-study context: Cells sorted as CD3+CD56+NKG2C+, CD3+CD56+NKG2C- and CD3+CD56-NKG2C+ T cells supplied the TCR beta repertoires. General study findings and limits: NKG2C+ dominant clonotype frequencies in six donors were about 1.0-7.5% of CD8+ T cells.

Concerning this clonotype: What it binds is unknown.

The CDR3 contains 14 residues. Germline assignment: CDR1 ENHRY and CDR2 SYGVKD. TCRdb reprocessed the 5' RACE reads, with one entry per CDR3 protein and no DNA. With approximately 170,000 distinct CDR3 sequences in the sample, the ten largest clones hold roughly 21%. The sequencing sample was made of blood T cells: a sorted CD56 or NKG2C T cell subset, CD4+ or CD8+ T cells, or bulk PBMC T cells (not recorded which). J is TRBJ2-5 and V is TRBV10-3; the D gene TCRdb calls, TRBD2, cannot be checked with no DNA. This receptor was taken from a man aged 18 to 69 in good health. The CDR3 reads CAISEESGIETQYF.